This TCR beta chain derives from a study of blood T cell repertoires in COVID-19. Authors' processing steps: Using reference gene primer amplification, nucleated cell counts were estimated. Data came from immunoSEQ multiplex PCR; TCRdb stores just in-frame clones and leaves some out. Clonal size and the V and J genes are those of that table, whereas D and trimming came from the DNA. The table includes more than 45,000 clones, about 88% detected once. The clonotype originates from a human donor with active COVID-19. The donor label of this sample is uncertain. The sequencing input was peripheral blood.

The CDR3 reads CSAATGGGEAFF. The CDR3 DNA follows: TGCAGCGCCGCCACAGGGGGAGGTGAAGCTTTCTTT. J is TRBJ1-1 and V is TRBV29-1; TRBD1 matches 8 bases. The germline V gene encodes CDR1 SQVTM and CDR2 ANQGSEA. Trimming cost V 7 bases and J 7 bases; bases outside gene matches: 8. There are 12 residues in the CDR3. Using reference TRBV29-1 and TRBJ1-1 for the parts outside the CDR3, the full variable domain is SAVISQKPSRDICQRGTSLTIQCQVDSQVTMMFWYRQQPGQSLTLIATANQGSEATYESGFVIDKFPISRPNLTFSTLTVSNMSPEDSSIYLCSAATGGGEAFFGQGTRLTVV.